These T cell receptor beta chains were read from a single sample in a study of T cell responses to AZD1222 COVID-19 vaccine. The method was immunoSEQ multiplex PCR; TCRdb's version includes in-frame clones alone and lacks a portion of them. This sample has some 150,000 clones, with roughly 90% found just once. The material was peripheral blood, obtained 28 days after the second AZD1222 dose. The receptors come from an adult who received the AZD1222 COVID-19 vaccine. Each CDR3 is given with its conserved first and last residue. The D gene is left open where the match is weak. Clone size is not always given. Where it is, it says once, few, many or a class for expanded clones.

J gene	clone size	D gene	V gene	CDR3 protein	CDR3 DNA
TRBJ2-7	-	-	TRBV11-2	CASSPSFGNSYEQYF	TGTGCCAGCAGCCCATCCTTTGGAAACAGCTACGAGCAGTACTTC
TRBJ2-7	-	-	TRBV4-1	CASSQLSPMGEQYF	TGCGCCAGCAGCCAATTATCTCCCATGGGCGAGCAGTACTTC
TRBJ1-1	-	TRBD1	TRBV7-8	CASSRQGSANEAFF	TGTGCCAGCAGCCGACAGGGGTCGGCAAATGAAGCTTTCTTT
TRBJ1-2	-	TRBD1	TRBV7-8	CASSLLAQGPYGYTF	TGTGCCAGCAGCTTACTAGCACAGGGGCCCTATGGCTACACCTTC
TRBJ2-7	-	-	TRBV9	CASSQTGNEQYF	TGTGCCAGCAGCCAAACAGGGAACGAGCAGTACTTC
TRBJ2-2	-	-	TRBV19	CATSGGADTGELFF	TGTGCCACCTCTGGGGGCGCGGACACCGGGGAGCTGTTTTTT
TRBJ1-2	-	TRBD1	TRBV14	CASSQGTGYNYGYTF	TGTGCCAGCAGCCAAGGGACAGGATACAACTATGGCTACACCTTC
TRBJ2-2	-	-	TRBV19	CASSILVTGELFF	TGTGCCAGTAGTATCCTGGTCACCGGGGAGCTGTTTTTT
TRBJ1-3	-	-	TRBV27	CASSLTSRDTIYF	TGTGCCAGCAGTTTAACCTCCCGGGACACCATATATTTT
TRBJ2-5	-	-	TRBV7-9	CASSLHNYQETQYF	TGTGCCAGCAGCTTACACAATTACCAAGAGACCCAGTACTTC
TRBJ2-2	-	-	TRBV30	CASQEAWELFF	TGTGCCTCCCAGGAGGCTTGGGAGCTGTTTTTT
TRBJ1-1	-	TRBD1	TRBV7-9	CASSGQGNTEAFF	TGTGCCAGCAGCGGACAGGGGAACACTGAAGCTTTCTTT
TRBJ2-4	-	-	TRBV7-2	CASSSYGRELAKNIQYF	TGTGCCAGCAGCTCCTATGGGCGGGAATTAGCCAAAAACATTCAGTACTTC
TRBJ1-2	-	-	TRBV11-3	CASSPGPGPYGYTF	TGTGCCAGCAGCCCGGGCCCGGGACCCTATGGCTACACCTTC
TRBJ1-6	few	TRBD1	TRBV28	CASSFIGTGATNSPLHF	TGTGCCAGCAGTTTTATTGGGACAGGGGCGACTAATTCACCCCTCCACTTT
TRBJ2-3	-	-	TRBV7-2	CASSPLALSYTDTQYF	TGTGCCAGCAGCCCACTAGCATTGAGCTACACAGATACGCAGTATTTT
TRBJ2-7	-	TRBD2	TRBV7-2	CASSLHAGGSYEQYF	TGTGCCAGCAGCTTACACGCGGGAGGGTCCTACGAGCAGTACTTC
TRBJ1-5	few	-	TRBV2	CASSGPGYPNQPQHF	TGTGCCAGCAGTGGTCCAGGGTACCCAAATCAGCCCCAGCATTTT